One and the same sample provided the 13 T cell receptor beta chains below, sequenced in a study of T cells in Graves' hyperthyroidism and ophthalmopathy. TCR beta CDR3 regions were amplified from RNA transcripts. Researchers ran a first-round RT-PCR on the TCR CDR3 using the HTBI primer set. MiXCR was run by TCRdb on the multiplex PCR reads, yielding one entry per CDR3 protein. This sample has over 650,000 distinct CDR3 sequences, with about a sixth found just once. Sample: blood. Source of these receptors: a man between 18 and 35 years old with Graves' hyperthyroidism.

A few counts support this clonotype. This chain joins TRBV6-1 and TRBJ2-1; D may match TRBD1 or TRBD2 (6 bases each). CDR1 MNHNS and CDR2 SASEGT come from the germline V gene. The CDR3 loop spans 15 amino acids. Trimming pared 5 bases from V and 4 bases from J, leaving 15 bases between. The CDR3, as DNA: TGTGCCAGCAGTCCTTCCGGGGGCTTGTACAATGAGCAGTTCTTC. Amino acid sequence: CASSPSGGLYNEQFF.

This clonotype has ten or more counts. The chain carries TRBV20-1 and TRBJ2-5; TRBD1 agrees at 8 bases. The CDR3 contains 12 residues. Trimming removed 6 bases from V and 5 bases from J; junction bases left unmatched: 5. From germline, CDR1 is DFQATT and CDR2 SNEGSKA (reference sequence). The CDR3 reads CSARQGRETQYF. The CDR3 region has the DNA TGCAGTGCAAGACAGGGGCGGGAGACCCAGTACTTC.

This clonotype was counted many times. The chain carries TRBV20-1 and TRBJ2-1; D might be TRBD1 or TRBD2, each matching 5 bases. The V end lost 5 bases, the J end lost 9 bases, and 11 bases lay between the germline ends. The CDR3 is made up of 11 amino acids. Per the germline V gene, CDR1 is DFQATT and CDR2 is SNEGSKA (reference sequence). The CDR3 bases are TGCAGTGCTCGGGACCGTACTGAGCAGTTCTTC. It translates to CSARDRTEQFF.

This clonotype has ten or more counts. The rearrangement uses TRBV2 and TRBJ2-7; TRBD1 agrees at 7 bases. Germline V gives CDR1 SNHLY, CDR2 FYNNEI. The CDR3 runs to 16 residues. Losses at the gene ends were 8 bases for V and 2 bases for J; bases not matched to a gene: 15. The CDR3 DNA reads as TGTGCCAGCCAAGGATTTACCGGGACAGAAGCCTACGAGCAGTACTTC. Translated, it gives CASQGFTGTEAYEQYF.

J is TRBJ2-4 and V is TRBV20-1; the D is unclear. Germline values: CDR1 DFQATT, CDR2 SNEGSKA (reference sequence). The CDR3 spans 14 residues. V dropped 0 bases and J dropped 4 bases, with 10 bases sitting between them. For the CDR3, the DNA is TGCAGTGCTAGAGATTGGGTTACAAAAAACATTCAGTACTTC. The encoded protein is CSARDWVTKNIQYF.

This clonotype appeared many times. V and J are TRBV24-1 and TRBJ2-7; D is unresolved. In germline, CDR1 is KGHDR, CDR2 SFDVKD. Trimming removed 3 bases from V and 3 bases from J, with 2 bases in between. CDR3 length: 11 residues. The CDR3 DNA follows: TGTGCCACCAGTGATCGCTACGAGCAGTACTTC. Its protein product is CATSDRYEQYF.

This clonotype was seen at least ten times. V is TRBV11-3 and J is TRBJ1-1, with D hard to call. Germline V lookup: CDR1 SGHNT, CDR2 YENEEA. Trimming left V 0 bases short and J 0 bases short, with 14 bases between. The CDR3 length is 17 residues. CDR3 bases: TGTGCCAGCAGCTTAGATGAGTTGGAGAATTTGAACACTGAAGCTTTCTTT. Its translation: CASSLDELENLNTEAFF.

Only a few counts were recorded for this clonotype. V and J are TRBV20-1 and TRBJ2-3; D possibly corresponds to TRBD1 (5 bases). The CDR3 has 14 amino acids. V gave up 1 base and J gave up 2 bases, with 10 bases separating them. Germline V CDR1 and CDR2: DFQATT, SNEGSKA (reference sequence). The CDR3 DNA reads as TGCAGTGCTAGAGTCAGGGCCTTCACAGATACGCAGTATTTT. Residues: CSARVRAFTDTQYF.

This clonotype has a handful of counts. The chain is built from TRBV6-1 and TRBJ1-6; unclear D gene. Germline values: CDR1 MNHNS, CDR2 SASEGT. V dropped 4 bases and J dropped 7 bases, with 11 bases sitting between them. The CDR3 length is 14 residues. CDR3 sequence (DNA): TGTGCCAGCAGTGTTGGGGTCTTCAATTCACCCCTCCACTTT. This encodes CASSVGVFNSPLHF.

This clonotype was seen repeatedly, ten times or more. This sequence joins TRBV6-1 and TRBJ2-4, with D perhaps TRBD1 (6 bases). The CDR3 runs 15 residues. The germline CDR1 and CDR2 sequences are MNHNS and SASEGT. V was pared by 6 bases and J by 0 bases, with 12 bases between. The CDR3 loop reads CASSNEQGAKNIQYF. The CDR3 DNA follows: TGTGCCAGCAGCAACGAACAGGGAGCCAAAAACATTCAGTACTTC.

This clonotype was detected a few times. The rearrangement joins TRBV28 to TRBJ2-7; no reliable D call. This CDR3 is built from 14 residues. Per germline, CDR1 MDHEN and CDR2 SYDVKM. Trimming left V 4 bases short and J 3 bases short, with 13 bases between. The CDR3 DNA follows: TGTGCCAGCAGTTCGGGCTCCCTTTACTACGAGCAGTACTTC. It specifies CASSSGSLYYEQYF.

This clonotype was observed a handful of times. The V call is TRBV20-1, the J call TRBJ1-2; a weak D match, TRBD1 (5 bases). V was shortened by 0 bases and J by 7 bases, with 18 bases between the two germline ends. The length of the CDR3 is 15 residues. Germline V gene data show CDR1 as DFQATT and CDR2 as SNEGSKA (reference sequence). As DNA, the CDR3 is TGCAGTGCTAGAGATCCCGGGGCAGCCTGGGGTGGCTACACCTTC. Protein sequence: CSARDPGAAWGGYTF.

This sequence joins TRBV5-1 and TRBJ2-2; 7 positions agree with TRBD1. V lost 2 bases to trimming and J lost 3 bases; unmatched junction nucleotides: 4. Germline CDR1 and CDR2: SGHRS and YFSETQ. The CDR3 covers 15 residues. Written as DNA, the CDR3 is TGCGCCAGCAGCTTCGACAGGGTTTACACCGGGGAGCTGTTTTTT. Translating gives CASSFDRVYTGELFF.